This T cell receptor beta chain was identified during a study of identifying expanded T cells in peripheral blood. During the collection period, no donor immune events like infections were recorded. Profiled with immunoSEQ multiplex PCR; TCRdb holds only in-frame clones, not every one. The profile shows about 85,000 clones, about 88% of them singletons. Notes on this clone: Its antigen remains unknown.

Trimming took 4 bases from V and 1 from J; bases not matched to a gene: 8. The germline CDR1 and CDR2 sequences are PRHDT and FYEKMQ (reference sequence). This CDR3 region has 17 residues. Study outcomes and limitations: Technical replicates showed about 1.2 changed clones; approximately 2 weeks about 16.4; four weeks 19. Across healthy donors, higher total template counts meant significantly greater approximately two-week count variance.

The sequence derives from a person between 18 and 75 years old in good health. V gene TRBV13 combines with J gene TRBJ2-2, with TRBD2 identical over 8 bases. The sequencing input was blood. CDR3 protein: CASSWRAGVMNTGELFF. CDR3 sequence (DNA): TGTGCCAGCAGCTGGCGAGCGGGGGTTATGAACACCGGGGAGCTGTTTTTT.